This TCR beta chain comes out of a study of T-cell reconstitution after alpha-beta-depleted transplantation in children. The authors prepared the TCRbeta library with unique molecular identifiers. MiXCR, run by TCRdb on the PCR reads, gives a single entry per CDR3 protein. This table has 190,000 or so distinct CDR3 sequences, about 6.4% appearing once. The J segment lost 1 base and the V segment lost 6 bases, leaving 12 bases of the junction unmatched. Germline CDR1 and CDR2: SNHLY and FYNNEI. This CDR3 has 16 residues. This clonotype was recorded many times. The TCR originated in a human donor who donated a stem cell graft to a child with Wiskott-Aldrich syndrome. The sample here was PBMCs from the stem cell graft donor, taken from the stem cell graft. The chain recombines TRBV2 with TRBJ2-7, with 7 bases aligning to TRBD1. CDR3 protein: CASSQDRDGLSYEQYF. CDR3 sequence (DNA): TGTGCCAGCAGCCAAGACAGGGATGGCCTTTCCTACGAGCAGTACTTC.